Listed below are T cell receptor beta chains from one sample, sequenced in a study of blood T cells in healthy people across ages. TCRdb processed the 5' RACE reads anew with MiXCR; each CDR3 protein has one entry. The profile shows around 800,000 distinct CDR3 sequences, under 55% of them singletons. Material: blood. The receptors stem from a man between 60 and 75 years old in good health. Both conserved end residues are part of each CDR3. D genes are given only for firm matches. Size is omitted from some rows. Given values are once, few, many or a class for expanded clones.

clone_size j_call d_call v_call cdr3_nt cdr3_aa
. TRBJ1-5 TRBD1 TRBV30 TGTGCCTGGAGTGTACAGGTTAGGGGGCTGGGTCAGCCCCAGCATTTT CAWSVQVRGLGQPQHF
few TRBJ2-6 . TRBV30 TGTGCCTGGTCTGGGGCCAACGTCCTGACTTTC CAWSGANVLTF
. TRBJ2-5 . TRBV9 TGTGCCAGCAGCGTAGAGGGCGAGAAAGAGACCCAGTACTTC CASSVEGEKETQYF
once TRBJ1-2 . TRBV6-1 TGTGCCTGCAGTGAAAAGTCGGACTATGGCTACACCTTC CACSEKSDYGYTF
. TRBJ2-1 TRBD1 TRBV20-1 TGCAGTGCTAGAGCTGACAGGGCTCCCTACAATGAGCAGTTCTTC CSARADRAPYNEQFF
. TRBJ1-2 . TRBV18 TGTGCCAGCCAACAGGACTATGGCTACACCTTC CASQQDYGYTF
. TRBJ2-2 . TRBV15 TGTGCCACCAGCAGAGACCTTGGGCCCGGGGAGCTGTTTTTT CATSRDLGPGELFF
. TRBJ2-1 TRBD1 TRBV5-1 TGCGCCAGCGGAGCCGGGACAGGGGTCAATGAGCAGTTCTTC CASGAGTGVNEQFF
. TRBJ2-7 . TRBV7-2 TGTGCCAGCAGTCGAGTCTACCTCCCCTACGAGCAGTACTTC CASSRVYLPYEQYF
. TRBJ1-2 . TRBV27 TGTGCCAGCAGTTCACGCATCGAATCTAACTATGGCTACACCTTC CASSSRIESNYGYTF
. TRBJ2-3 . TRBV3-1 TGTGCCAGCAGCGGGCAATCAGATACGCAGTATTTT CASSGQSDTQYF
few TRBJ2-7 . TRBV5-1 TGCGCCAGCAGCTCGGAAAACGGGTTATTTTTTAGCGAGCAGTACTTC CASSSENGLFFSEQYF
few TRBJ2-7 . TRBV24-1 TGTGCCACCGCTTTTAAGGGGGAGGAATACGAGCAGTACTTC CATAFKGEEYEQYF
. TRBJ1-2 TRBD1 TRBV14 TGTGCCAGCAGCCAGATGACAGGGAAGAGTCCCGGCTACACCTTC CASSQMTGKSPGYTF
. TRBJ2-3 . TRBV19 TGTGCCAGCTCGGCGGCGGCGGGTACGCAGTATTTT CASSAAAGTQYF
. TRBJ2-1 TRBD1 TRBV9 TGTGCCAGCAGCCGAGACAGGGCCGCGGATGAGCAGTTCTTC CASSRDRAADEQFF
few TRBJ2-7 . TRBV7-6 TGTGCCAGCAGCCCTAACAGGGTCTACGAGCAGTACTTC CASSPNRVYEQYF
. TRBJ2-7 . TRBV27 TGTGCCAGCAGTTTAAAGGGATCGGCAGTCGGGCCCTCTTTCGAGCAGTACTTC CASSLKGSAVGPSFEQYF
few TRBJ1-2 . TRBV20-1 TGCAGTGCTAGACCGGGGACCAACTATGGCTACACCTTC CSARPGTNYGYTF
. TRBJ2-3 . TRBV9 TGTGCCAGTGGTCTAGGGAGCGGTACAGATACGCAGTATTTT CASGLGSGTDTQYF
. TRBJ2-2 TRBD2 TRBV20-1 TGCAGTGCTAGAGATCTGCTAGCGGGTAACACCGGGGAGCTGTTTTTT CSARDLLAGNTGELFF
. TRBJ1-5 . TRBV2 TGTGCCAGCACTCAATTGAATAGCAATCAGCCCCAGCATTTT CASTQLNSNQPQHF
. TRBJ1-5 . TRBV12-3/TRBV12-4 TGTGCCAGCAGTTCAGCGGGGGGGGGTCAGCCCCAGCATTTT CASSSAGGGQPQHF
few TRBJ2-3 . TRBV9 TGTGCCAGCAGCGGGCAAAAGAGCAAGACGCAGTATTTT CASSGQKSKTQYF
. TRBJ2-3 TRBD2 TRBV5-8 TGTGCCAGCAGCAGAGCGGGGGTGATGACAGATACGCAGTATTTT CASSRAGVMTDTQYF
. TRBJ1-4 TRBD1 TRBV4-2 TGTGCCAGCAGCCCGACCGGGACAGCAAGGGAAAAACTGTTTTTT CASSPTGTAREKLFF
. TRBJ1-6 TRBD1 TRBV7-9 TGTGCCAGCAGCTCAGGGGGTAATTCGCCCCCCCACTTT CASSSGGNSPPHF
once TRBJ2-2 . TRBV20-1 TGCAGTGCTAGAGTCGGGACACCCCCCAATACCGGGGAGCTGTTTTTT CSARVGTPPNTGELFF
few TRBJ1-4 . TRBV20-1 TGCAGTGCTAAGAAGGGGCCAGTTCAATGGGAAAAACTGTTTTTT CSAKKGPVQWEKLFF
. TRBJ2-2 TRBD1 TRBV5-1 TGCGCCAGTAGGGACAGGGTATCGAACACCGGGGAGCTGTTTTTT CASRDRVSNTGELFF
few TRBJ2-5 . TRBV6-2/TRBV6-3 TGTGCCAGCAGTTATTATAGCAGGGAGACCCAGTACTTC CASSYYSRETQYF
. TRBJ2-1 . TRBV6-1 TGTGCCAGCCGGGCCGTCTCCTACAATGAGCAGTTCTTC CASRAVSYNEQFF
. TRBJ2-5 . TRBV11-3 TGTGCCAGCAGCGTAGGGGCCACACTTCAAGAGACCCAGTACTTC CASSVGATLQETQYF
. TRBJ2-1 . TRBV11-1 TGTGCCAACAGCCCAAGCGGGGTAGGGGCAAGGGACAATGGGCAGTTCTTC CANSPSGVGARDNGQFF
. TRBJ2-3 TRBD1 TRBV6-5 TGTGCCAGCACTCCTCGGACAGGGGGCACATATACGCAGTATTTT CASTPRTGGTYTQYF